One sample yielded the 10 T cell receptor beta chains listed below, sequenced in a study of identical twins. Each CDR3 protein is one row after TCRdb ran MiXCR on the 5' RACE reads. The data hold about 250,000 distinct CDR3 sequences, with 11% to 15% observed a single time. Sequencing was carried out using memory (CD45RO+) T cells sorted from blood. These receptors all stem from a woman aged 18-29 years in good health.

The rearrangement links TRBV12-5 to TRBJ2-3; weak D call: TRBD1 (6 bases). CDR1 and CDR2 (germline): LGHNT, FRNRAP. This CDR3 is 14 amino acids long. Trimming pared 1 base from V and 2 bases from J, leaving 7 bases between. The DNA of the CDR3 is TGTGCTAGTGGTTTGGGACAGGCCACAGATACGCAGTATTTT. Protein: CASGLGQATDTQYF.

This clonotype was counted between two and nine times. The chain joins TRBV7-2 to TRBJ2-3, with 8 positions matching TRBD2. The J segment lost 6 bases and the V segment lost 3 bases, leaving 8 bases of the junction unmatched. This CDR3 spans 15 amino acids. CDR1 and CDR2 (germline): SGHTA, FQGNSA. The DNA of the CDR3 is TGTGCCAGCAGCTTTCGAGCGGGAGACGCGGATACGCAGTATTTT. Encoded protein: CASSFRAGDADTQYF.

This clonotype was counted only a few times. Here the CDR3 DNA reads TGTGCCAGCAGCTTGGGGGGGCGCGTCTTTGCTAACTATGGCTACACCTTC. This codes for CASSLGGRVFANYGYTF. The chain uses TRBV11-2 and TRBJ1-2; the D gene is possibly TRBD1 (6 bases). The CDR3 consists of 17 residues. CDR1 and CDR2 (germline): SGHAT, FQNNGV. The ends were cut back, 3 bases at V and 0 bases at J, with 17 bases in the middle. Full variable domain (outside the CDR3, taken from reference TRBV11-2 and TRBJ1-2): EAGVAQSPRYKIIEKRQSVAFWCNPISGHATLYWYQQILGQGPKLLIQFQNNGVVDDSQLPKDRFSAERLKGVDSTLKIQPAKLEDSAVYLCASSLGGRVFANYGYTFGSGTRLTVV.

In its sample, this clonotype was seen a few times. CDR3 DNA sequence: TGTGCCACGAGACACGGCGATCAGCCCCAGCATTTT. Translating it yields CATRHGDQPQHF. The chain recombines TRBV6-1 with TRBJ1-5; D call uncertain. Trimming stripped 10 bases from V and 5 bases from J, with 12 bases between. The CDR3 extends over 12 amino acids. Germline CDR1 reads MNHNS; CDR2 reads SASEGT.

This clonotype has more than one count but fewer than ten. The CDR3 DNA is TGTGCCACCAGCAGAGGTGGTAGCGGAGGAAACATTCAGTACTTC. This translates into CATSRGGSGGNIQYF. V is TRBV15 and J is TRBJ2-4, with D possibly matching TRBD2 (6 bases). Trimming cost V 1 base and J 6 bases, with 13 bases left between them. Germline V gene lookup returns CDR1 LNHNV and CDR2 YYDKDF (reference sequence). The CDR3 spans 15 residues.

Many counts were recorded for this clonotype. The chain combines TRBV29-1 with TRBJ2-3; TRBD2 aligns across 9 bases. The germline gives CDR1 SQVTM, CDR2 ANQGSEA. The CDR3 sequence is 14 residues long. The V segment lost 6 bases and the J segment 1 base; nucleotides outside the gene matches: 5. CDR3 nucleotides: TGCAGCGTCCTAGCGGGGAGGGGCACAGATACGCAGTATTTT. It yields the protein CSVLAGRGTDTQYF.

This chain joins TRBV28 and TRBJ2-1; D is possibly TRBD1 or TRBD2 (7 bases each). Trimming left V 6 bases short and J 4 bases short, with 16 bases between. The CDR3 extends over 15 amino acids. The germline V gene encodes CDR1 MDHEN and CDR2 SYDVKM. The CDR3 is CASRQAGQLYNEQFF. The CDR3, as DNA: TGTGCCAGCAGGCAAGCGGGACAGCTTTACAATGAGCAGTTCTTC.

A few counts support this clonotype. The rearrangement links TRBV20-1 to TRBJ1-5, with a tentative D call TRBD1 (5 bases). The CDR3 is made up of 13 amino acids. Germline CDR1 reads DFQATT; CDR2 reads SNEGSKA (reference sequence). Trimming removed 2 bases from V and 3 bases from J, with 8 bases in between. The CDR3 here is CSARRTINQPQHF. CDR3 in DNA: TGCAGTGCTAGACGGACAATCAATCAGCCCCAGCATTTT.

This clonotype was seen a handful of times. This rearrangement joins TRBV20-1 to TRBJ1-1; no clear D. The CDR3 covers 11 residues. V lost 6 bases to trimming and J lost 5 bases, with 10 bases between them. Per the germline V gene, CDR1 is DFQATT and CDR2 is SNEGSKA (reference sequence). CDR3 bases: TGCAGTGCCTTAGAGCGGACTGAAGCTTTCTTT. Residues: CSALERTEAFF.

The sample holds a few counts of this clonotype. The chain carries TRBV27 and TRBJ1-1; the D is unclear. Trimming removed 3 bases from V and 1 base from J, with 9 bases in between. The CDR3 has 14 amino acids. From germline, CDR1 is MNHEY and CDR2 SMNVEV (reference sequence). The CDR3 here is CASSLIGQNTEAFF. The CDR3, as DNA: TGTGCCAGCAGTTTGATCGGTCAGAACACTGAAGCTTTCTTT.